This TCR beta chain was sequenced during a study of shared clonotypes between healthy human individuals. At the level of the study: Donors had three CD4 naive, three CD4 memory, two CD8 naive and one CD8 memory plate apiece. Study observations and caveats: Sampling covered blood only; tissue repertoires likely differ. Among donors, sharing of clonotypes was expected to be affected by sequencing depth.

Only in-frame clones appear in the TCRdb table, and some are missing; sequencing was by immunoSEQ multiplex PCR. The sample holds more than 1 million clones, around 78% seen once. V lost 0 bases to trimming and J lost 3 bases, with 18 bases between them. Germline lookup yields CDR1 LNHNV and CDR2 YYDKDF (reference sequence). The CDR3 sequence is 17 residues long. Details on this clone: The target antigen is unknown.

The V call is TRBV15, the J call TRBJ2-7; D is possibly TRBD1 (5 bases). This clonotype was obtained from a man between 18 and 29 years old in good health. Some clones in this sample may be carry-over from other donors' samples. The sample taken for sequencing was memory CD4+ T cells from PBMCs. Subset here: CD45RA-negative fraction. The CDR3 sequence: CATSRDLIDRKIYEQYF. CDR3 DNA: TGTGCCACCAGCAGAGACCTAATCGACAGAAAAATCTACGAGCAGTACTTC.